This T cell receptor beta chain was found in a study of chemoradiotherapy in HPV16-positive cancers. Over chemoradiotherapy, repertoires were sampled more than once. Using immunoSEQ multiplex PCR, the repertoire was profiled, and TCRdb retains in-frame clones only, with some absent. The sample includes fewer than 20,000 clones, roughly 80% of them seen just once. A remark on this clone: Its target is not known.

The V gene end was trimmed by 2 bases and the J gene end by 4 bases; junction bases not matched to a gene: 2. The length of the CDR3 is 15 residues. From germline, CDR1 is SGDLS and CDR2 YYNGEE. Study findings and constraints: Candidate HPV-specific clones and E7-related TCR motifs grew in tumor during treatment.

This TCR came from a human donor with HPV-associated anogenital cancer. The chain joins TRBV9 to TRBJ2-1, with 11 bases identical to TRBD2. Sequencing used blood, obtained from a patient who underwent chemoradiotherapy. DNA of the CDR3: TGTGCCAGCAGCGTCCTAGCGGGGGGATACAATGAGCAGTTCTTC. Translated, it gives CASSVLAGGYNEQFF.